Included here is one T cell receptor (beta chain) sequence, with context. This record comes from a study of blood T cell repertoires in COVID-19. Across the study: Acute and convalescent COVID-19 samples came from the United States, Italy and Spain. PBMCs, B-cell-depleted T cells, or T cells provided the cDNA or gDNA that made up the material.

V was clipped by 3 bases and J by 8 bases, with 22 bases between them. CDR3 length: 16 amino acids. Germline values: CDR1 MNHNS, CDR2 SASEGT. Per the original methods: Estimated nucleated cell counts came from reference gene primer amplification. Sequencing was performed with immunoSEQ multiplex PCR; in TCRdb, only in-frame clones are kept and a portion is missing. V and J calls plus clone size are reproduced from that table; the DNA served to infer D and trimming. The data hold 25,000 to 35,000 clones, with approximately 91% observed a single time. The sequence was obtained from a human donor with active COVID-19. The donor label of this sample is uncertain. The rearrangement uses TRBV6-1 and TRBJ1-2; D remains ambiguous. Source material: peripheral blood. CDR3 in amino acids: CASSEVAECRKTGYTF. CDR3 DNA sequence: TGTGCCAGCAGTGAGGTTGCGGAATGTAGAAAGACCGGCTACACCTTC.